Listed here are 9 T cell receptor beta chains from one sample, sequenced in a study of response to subunit inactivated influenza vaccine. TCRdb independently ran MiXCR on the RT-PCR reads; one entry per CDR3 protein. This table holds approximately 480,000 distinct CDR3 sequences, roughly 11% found once. This sample comprised PBMCs from blood, obtained 40 to 50 days after vaccination. The receptor set was obtained from a man aged 45-65 years who received an inactivated influenza vaccine.

The V gene is TRBV10-3, the J gene TRBJ2-5, with 8 nucleotides matching TRBD2. Germline-derived CDR1 and CDR2 are ENHRY and SYGVKD. This CDR3 is built from 14 residues. Germline trimming cut 10 bases from V and 1 base from J; bases unmatched to any gene: 8. This CDR3 reads CATAAGAPQETQYF. As DNA, the CDR3 is TGTGCCACCGCAGCGGGGGCACCCCAAGAGACCCAGTACTTC.

This clonotype was found once. The V call is TRBV7-6, the J call TRBJ1-2, with a tentative D call TRBD1 (6 bases). Germline CDR1 is SGHVS and CDR2 is FNYEAQ. The length of the CDR3 is 13 residues. Deletions cut 0 bases from V and 7 bases from J, with 9 bases between. CDR3 bases: TGTGCCAGCAGCTTAGCGGAGGGGGGTGGCTACACCTTC. Translated, it gives CASSLAEGGGYTF. Full variable domain (missing parts from reference TRBV7-6 and TRBJ1-2): GAGVSQSPRYKVTKRGQDVALRCDPISGHVSLYWYRQALGQGPEFLTYFNYEAQQDKSGLPNDRFSAERPEGSISTLTIQRTEQRDSAMYRCASSLAEGGGYTFGSGTRLTVV.

Regarding this clonotype: A read error is possible here, since a much larger clone lies one base away. The chain couples TRBV28 to TRBJ1-3; no firm D call. Germline values: CDR1 MDHEN, CDR2 SYDVKM. CDR3 size: 11 residues. With 7 bases removed from V and 0 bases from J, the gap between germline ends came to 1 base. The CDR3 DNA sequence: TGTGCCAGCATCTCTGGAAACACCATATATTTT. This translates into CASISGNTIYF.

The chain is built from TRBV20-1 and TRBJ2-1, with 16 bases matching TRBD2. Germline lookup yields CDR1 DFQATT and CDR2 SNEGSKA (reference sequence). The CDR3 consists of 16 residues. V lost 5 bases, J lost 7 bases, and 8 bases stayed unmatched. The CDR3 protein is CSASGLAGGLRNEQFF. The CDR3 bases are TGCAGTGCTTCGGGACTAGCGGGAGGGCTCCGAAATGAGCAGTTCTTC.

This clonotype showed up many times. The chain carries TRBV12-3 or TRBV12-4 and TRBJ1-2, with TRBD1 matching 8 bases. With 5 bases clipped from V and 8 bases from J, the junction kept 10 bases outside the gene matches. CDR3 size: 14 residues. The CDR3 spells CASSLDRERRGYTF. DNA of the CDR3: TGTGCCAGCAGTCTGGACAGGGAACGGCGCGGCTACACCTTC.

This clonotype was picked up a small number of times. CDR3 nucleotide sequence: TGCAGTGCTATCTCGGGACTAGCGGGAGCCGGGGAGCTGTTTTTT. This translates into CSAISGLAGAGELFF. The chain couples TRBV20-1 to TRBJ2-2, with 14 bases that match TRBD2. The J segment lost 6 bases and the V segment lost 4 bases, leaving 4 bases of the junction unmatched. CDR3 length: 15 residues. Per the germline V gene, CDR1 is DFQATT and CDR2 is SNEGSKA (reference sequence).

There are a few counts of this clonotype. The chain links TRBV12-3 or TRBV12-4 to TRBJ2-7; TRBD1 matches 7 bases. Trimming removed 6 bases from V and 2 bases from J; junction bases left unmatched: 10. The CDR3 length is 15 residues. The CDR3 spells CASSPMGQSTYEQYF. The DNA for the CDR3 is TGTGCCAGCAGCCCTATGGGACAGTCGACCTACGAGCAGTACTTC.

Of note for this clonotype: A read error may explain this, as a much larger clone is one base away. The CDR3: CSARDRLNTEAVF. Written as DNA, the CDR3 is TGCAGTGCTAGAGACAGGTTGAACACTGAAGCTGTCTTT. The chain employs TRBV20-1 and TRBJ1-1; D is ambiguous. Germline V CDR1 and CDR2: DFQATT, SNEGSKA (reference sequence). The CDR3 spans 13 residues.

The chain carries TRBV7-2 and TRBJ1-3, with a tentative D call TRBD1 (6 bases). The CDR3 has 14 residues. With 5 bases removed from V and 0 bases from J, the gap between germline ends came to 8 bases. CDR1 and CDR2 from the germline V gene are SGHTA and FQGNSA. CDR3 in amino acids: CASSRDTSGNTIYF. As DNA, the CDR3 is TGTGCCAGCAGCCGGGACACCTCTGGAAACACCATATATTTT.